The 25 T cell receptor beta chains given below trace back to one sample, sequenced in a study of blood T cell repertoires in COVID-19 (TCRdb year 2020). The library relied on the immunoSEQ multiplex PCR assay. TCRdb stores this immuneACCESS table with in-frame sequences only. Part of the clones is absent; in the studies checked, under half of the shortfall reflects unresolved V genes, and no reason is known for the rest. The sample has over 150,000 clones on record, approximately 88% of them singletons. The ten top clones hold 9.1% of the sample. Sequenced sample: peripheral blood. These receptor sequences come from an elderly woman with active or convalescent COVID-19.

The chain has TRBV4-3 and TRBJ1-1, with D unclear. CDR1 is LGHNA, CDR2 YSLEER, per germline. The V end was cut by 0 bases, the J end by 0 bases, with 11 bases between. The CDR3 contains 16 residues. The CDR3 region is CASSQDIPGMNTEAFF. In DNA form, the CDR3 reads TGCGCCAGCAGCCAAGATATACCAGGTATGAACACTGAAGCTTTCTTT.

This clone was seen a single time. The V gene is TRBV30, the J gene TRBJ2-7, with 7 bases fitting TRBD1. Per the germline V gene, CDR1 is GTSNPN and CDR2 is SVGIG (reference sequence). J gave up 6 bases and V 5 bases, and 16 bases lay outside the gene matches. This CDR3 comprises 15 residues. CDR3 bases: TGTGCCTGGGAGAGTAACAGGGGCCGTTCGGGCGAGCAGTACTTC. Amino acids: CAWESNRGRSGEQYF.

This rearrangement joins TRBV5-4 to TRBJ1-1; D not resolved. The germline gives CDR1 SGHNT, CDR2 YYREEE (reference sequence). V dropped 3 bases and J dropped 7 bases, with 16 bases sitting between them. The CDR3 extends over 14 amino acids. In DNA, the CDR3 is TGTGCCAGCAGCTCCCGGACTCTAGAAGGTGAAGCTTTCTTT. This sequence encodes CASSSRTLEGEAFF.

The chain joins TRBV6-5 to TRBJ1-5; perhaps TRBD1 as D (5 bases). The germline V and J ends were trimmed by 6 bases and 1 base, with 13 bases remaining between them. CDR1 is MNHEY and CDR2 is SVGAGI in the germline V gene. CDR3 length: 15 residues. The CDR3 DNA sequence: TGTGCCAGCAGGCCCCCGGGGGACAGCAATCAGCCCCAGCATTTT. Protein product: CASRPPGDSNQPQHF.

This clone was picked up many times. V is TRBV4-3 and J is TRBJ2-7, with a tentative D call TRBD1 (5 bases). Trimming stripped 0 bases from V and 6 bases from J, with 9 bases between. This CDR3 is 13 amino acids long. Looked up from germline, CDR1 is LGHNA and CDR2 is YSLEER. The CDR3 protein is CASSQEGVGEQYF. The DNA of the CDR3 is TGCGCCAGCAGCCAAGAAGGGGTCGGCGAGCAGTACTTC.

J is TRBJ1-2 and V is TRBV2; 9 bases are a match to TRBD1. Germline V gene data show CDR1 as SNHLY and CDR2 as FYNNEI. The CDR3 runs 14 residues. The trim removed 6 bases at V and 2 bases at J, leaving 4 bases unmatched. DNA for the CDR3: TGTGCCAGCAGGGGGGACAGGGTGAACTATGGCTACACCTTC. This gives the protein CASRGDRVNYGYTF.

The chain uses TRBV27 and TRBJ2-1; no firm D call. Germline-derived CDR1 and CDR2 are MNHEY and SMNVEV (reference sequence). The ends were cut back, 2 bases at V and 4 bases at J, with 6 bases in the middle. This CDR3 comprises 13 residues. In nucleotides, the CDR3 is TGTGCCAGCAGTTTACAGGCTTACAATGAGCAGTTCTTC. Translation gives CASSLQAYNEQFF.

The genes are TRBV5-8 and TRBJ1-5; tentatively, D is TRBD1 (6 bases). Germline V gene sequence: CDR1 SGHTS, CDR2 YDEGEE. The V end was cut by 2 bases, the J end by 5 bases, with 8 bases between. The CDR3 sequence is 13 residues long. The CDR3 coding sequence is TGTGCCAGCAGCTTACAGGGCTATCAGCCCCAGCATTTT. This translates into CASSLQGYQPQHF.

The chain employs TRBV19 and TRBJ1-2; D is ambiguous. Trimming shortened V by 7 bases and J by 8 bases, and 17 bases separated the two germline ends. Germline V gene data show CDR1 as LNHDA and CDR2 as SQIVND (reference sequence). The CDR3 length is 13 residues. The CDR3 coding sequence is TGTGCCAGTACTGGGAGGGTCTCCGGGGGCTACACCTTC. Translation: CASTGRVSGGYTF.

This clone was found a few times. The chain links TRBV9 to TRBJ1-3; TRBD1 matches at 9 bases. The germline gives CDR1 SGDLS, CDR2 YYNGEE. The ends lost 4 bases at V and 3 bases at J; junction bases unmatched: 5. The CDR3 loop spans 15 amino acids. CDR3: CASSPQTGGGNTIYF. CDR3 bases: TGTGCCAGCAGCCCCCAGACAGGGGGTGGAAACACCATATATTTT.

The rearrangement links TRBV18 to TRBJ1-1; D is possibly TRBD1 (5 bases). CDR1 and CDR2 (germline): KGHSH, LQKENI. Trimming removed 4 bases at V and 0 bases at J, with 15 bases between. The CDR3 is 16 residues long. The CDR3 sequence is CASSLSTVTMNTEAFF. The CDR3 nucleotides are TGTGCCAGCTCACTATCGACAGTTACCATGAACACTGAAGCTTTCTTT.

CDR3: CASSRARGSGGANEQFF. The CDR3, as DNA: TGTGCCAGCAGCCGGGCTAGGGGGAGCGGGGGGGCCAATGAGCAGTTCTTC. The gene calls are TRBV7-2 and TRBJ2-1; 10 positions match TRBD2. CDR3 length equals 17 residues. Losses at the gene ends were 5 bases for V and 6 bases for J; bases not matched to a gene: 13. Per germline, CDR1 SGHTA and CDR2 FQGNSA.

V and J are TRBV6-5 and TRBJ1-2; TRBD1 agrees at 12 bases. The junction had 10 bases not matched to a gene; V was cut back by 6 bases and J by 8 bases. The CDR3 sequence is 15 residues long. Per the germline V gene, CDR1 is MNHEY and CDR2 is SVGAGI. CDR3 nucleotides: TGTGCCAGCAGGATTGATAGGGACAGGGGGCAAGGCTACACCTTC. Translated: CASRIDRDRGQGYTF.

The chain employs TRBV6-6 and TRBJ1-3; TRBD1 matches 7 bases. The junction had 5 bases not matched to a gene; V was cut back by 2 bases and J by 1 base. Germline V lookup: CDR1 MNHNY, CDR2 SVGAGI (reference sequence). CDR3 length equals 16 residues. The CDR3 sequence is CASSYADRVSGNTIYF. The CDR3 DNA sequence: TGTGCCAGCAGTTACGCAGACAGGGTGTCTGGAAACACCATATATTTT.

J is TRBJ2-7 and V is TRBV7-9; 7 nucleotides match TRBD1. The CDR3 spans 16 residues. The V gene's germline CDR1 is SEHNR and CDR2 FQNEAQ (reference sequence). V lost 5 bases to trimming and J lost 0 bases; unmatched junction nucleotides: 10. As DNA, the CDR3 is TGTGCCAGCAGCAATAGGGACAGCAAAAGCTCCTACGAGCAGTACTTC. Its translation: CASSNRDSKSSYEQYF.

The J gene is TRBJ2-5, the V gene TRBV6-5, with TRBD1 as a possible D gene (5 bases). Deletions cut 8 bases from V and 5 bases from J, with 15 bases between. Germline V gene lookup returns CDR1 MNHEY and CDR2 SVGAGI. This CDR3 region has 13 residues. CDR3 residues: CASLKGMVETQYF. The CDR3 region has the DNA TGTGCCAGCCTCAAGGGGATGGTGGAGACCCAGTACTTC.

A few counts support this clone. The gene calls are TRBV5-1 and TRBJ2-2; 9 bases agree with TRBD1. This CDR3 has 15 amino acids. Germline V gene sequence: CDR1 SGHRS, CDR2 YFSETQ. Unmatched junction bases numbered 4, after V lost 4 bases and J lost 3 bases. CDR3 residues: CASSKWTGDTGELFF. CDR3 DNA sequence: TGCGCCAGCAGCAAATGGACAGGGGACACCGGGGAGCTGTTTTTT.

The chain is built from TRBV18 and TRBJ1-6; D remains ambiguous. The CDR3 runs to 15 residues. The V end was cut by 6 bases, the J end by 3 bases, with 12 bases between. Looked up from germline, CDR1 is KGHSH and CDR2 is LQKENI. The DNA for the CDR3 is TGTGCCAGCTCCCCCGATCGGGGCTATAATTCACCCCTCCACTTT. It codes for CASSPDRGYNSPLHF.

The sample holds a few counts of this clone. The chain links TRBV4-1 to TRBJ1-6, with D possibly being TRBD1 (6 bases). This CDR3 is 14 amino acids long. Germline loops: CDR1 MGHRA, CDR2 YSYEKL. The ends were cut back, 6 bases at V and 7 bases at J, with 13 bases in the middle. CDR3 residues: CASSTTGRNSPLHF. CDR3 nucleotides: TGCGCCAGCAGTACGACAGGACGGAATTCACCCCTCCACTTT.

The chain recombines TRBV6-4 with TRBJ2-7; possible D gene TRBD1, 6 bases. V was shortened by 0 bases and J by 4 bases, with 16 bases between the two germline ends. Germline CDR1 and CDR2: MRHNA and SNTAGT. This CDR3 has 16 amino acids. CDR3 in DNA: TGTGCCAGCAGTGACTCGACGGGACACCTACTATACGAGCAGTACTTC. It translates to CASSDSTGHLLYEQYF.

This chain links TRBV19 with TRBJ1-2; D is unresolved. Trimming removed 10 bases from V and 4 bases from J, with 19 bases in between. Per germline, CDR1 LNHDA and CDR2 SQIVND (reference sequence). The CDR3 runs to 14 residues. The CDR3 region is CATSVGPSGYGYTF. The DNA of the CDR3 is TGTGCCACCTCCGTTGGGCCATCAGGCTATGGCTACACCTTC.

The chain joins TRBV6-5 to TRBJ1-2, with D perhaps matching TRBD1 (6 bases). This CDR3 comprises 14 residues. The V and J ends lost 7 bases and 3 bases respectively, with 15 bases between them. Germline CDR1 MNHEY, CDR2 SVGAGI. The CDR3 DNA sequence: TGTGCCAGCACCCGTAGTGGGGGCCACTATGGCTACACCTTC. This translates into CASTRSGGHYGYTF.

J is TRBJ1-2 and V is TRBV27; tentative D call: TRBD1 (5 bases). V dropped 8 bases and J dropped 2 bases, with 9 bases sitting between them. Germline CDR1 and CDR2: MNHEY and SMNVEV (reference sequence). This CDR3 has 12 amino acids. CDR3 amino acids: CASGGVNYGYTF. DNA of the CDR3: TGTGCCAGCGGGGGGGTGAACTATGGCTACACCTTC.

This chain connects TRBV7-2 to TRBJ2-2; D may be TRBD2 (6 bases). The CDR3 spans 16 residues. Germline V lookup: CDR1 SGHTA, CDR2 FQGNSA. The V end was cut by 0 bases, the J end by 0 bases, with 8 bases between. This CDR3 is CASSLAGGPNTGELFF. In DNA, the CDR3 is TGTGCCAGCAGCTTAGCGGGGGGACCGAACACCGGGGAGCTGTTTTTT.

The V and J genes are TRBV7-9 and TRBJ2-1; D is possibly TRBD1 (6 bases). Trimming left V 5 bases short and J 12 bases short, with 20 bases between. The CDR3 covers 14 residues. Germline values: CDR1 SEHNR, CDR2 FQNEAQ (reference sequence). CDR3 in amino acids: CASSITGSADGQFF. As DNA, the CDR3 is TGTGCCAGCAGCATCACAGGGTCAGCCGACGGGCAGTTCTTC.